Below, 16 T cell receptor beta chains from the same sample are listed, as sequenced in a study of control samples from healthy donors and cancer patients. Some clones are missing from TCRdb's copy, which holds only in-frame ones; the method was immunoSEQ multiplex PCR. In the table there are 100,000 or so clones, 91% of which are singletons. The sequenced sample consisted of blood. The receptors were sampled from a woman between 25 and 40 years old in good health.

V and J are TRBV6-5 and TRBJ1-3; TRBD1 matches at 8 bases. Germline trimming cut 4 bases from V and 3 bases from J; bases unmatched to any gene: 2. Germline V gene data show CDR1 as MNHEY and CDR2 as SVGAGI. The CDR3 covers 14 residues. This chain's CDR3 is CASSWGTGGNTIYF. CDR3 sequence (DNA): TGTGCCAGCAGTTGGGGGACAGGTGGAAACACCATATATTTT.

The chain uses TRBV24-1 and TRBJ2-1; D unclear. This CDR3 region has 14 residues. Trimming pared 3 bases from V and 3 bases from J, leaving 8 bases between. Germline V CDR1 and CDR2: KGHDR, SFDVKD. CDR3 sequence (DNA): TGTGCCACCAGTGATAGCAGTCTCTACAATGAGCAGTTCTTC. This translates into CATSDSSLYNEQFF.

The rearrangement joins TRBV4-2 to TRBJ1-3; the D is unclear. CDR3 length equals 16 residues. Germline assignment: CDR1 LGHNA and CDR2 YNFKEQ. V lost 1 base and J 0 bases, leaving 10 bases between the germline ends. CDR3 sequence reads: CASSQVGSNSGNTIYF. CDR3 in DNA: TGTGCCAGCAGCCAAGTCGGGTCGAACTCTGGAAACACCATATATTTT.

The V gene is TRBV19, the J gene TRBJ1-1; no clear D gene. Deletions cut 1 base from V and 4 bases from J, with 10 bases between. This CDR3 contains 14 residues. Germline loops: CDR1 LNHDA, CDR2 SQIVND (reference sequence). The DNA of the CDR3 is TGTGCCAGTAGTATAGTAAGCTATGGCACTGAAGCTTTCTTT. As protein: CASSIVSYGTEAFF.

CDR3: CASSSGRTYGYTF. In DNA form, the CDR3 reads TGTGCCAGCAGTTCGGGACGGACCTATGGCTACACCTTC. The chain carries TRBV12-3 or TRBV12-4 and TRBJ1-2; tentatively, D is TRBD1 (5 bases). This CDR3 comprises 13 residues. Trimming stripped 4 bases from V and 4 bases from J, with 10 bases between.

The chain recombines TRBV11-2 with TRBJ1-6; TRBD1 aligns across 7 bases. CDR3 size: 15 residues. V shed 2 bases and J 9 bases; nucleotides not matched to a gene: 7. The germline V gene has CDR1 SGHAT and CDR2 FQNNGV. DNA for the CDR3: TGTGCCAGCAGCTTACCCTCAGGGGGAAGTTCACCCCTCCACTTT. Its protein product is CASSLPSGGSSPLHF.

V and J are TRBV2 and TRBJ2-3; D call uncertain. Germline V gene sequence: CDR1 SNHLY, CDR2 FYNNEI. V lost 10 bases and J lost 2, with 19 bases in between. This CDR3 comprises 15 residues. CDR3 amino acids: CATSGSRQYTDTQYF. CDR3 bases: TGTGCCACCTCGGGCAGCCGTCAGTACACAGATACGCAGTATTTT.

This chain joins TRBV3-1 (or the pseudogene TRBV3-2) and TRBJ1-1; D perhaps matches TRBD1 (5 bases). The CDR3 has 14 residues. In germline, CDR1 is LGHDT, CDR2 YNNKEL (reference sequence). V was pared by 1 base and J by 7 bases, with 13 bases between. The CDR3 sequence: CASSQVFRADEAFF. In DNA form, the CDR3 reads TGTGCCAGCAGCCAAGTATTCAGGGCTGATGAAGCTTTCTTT.

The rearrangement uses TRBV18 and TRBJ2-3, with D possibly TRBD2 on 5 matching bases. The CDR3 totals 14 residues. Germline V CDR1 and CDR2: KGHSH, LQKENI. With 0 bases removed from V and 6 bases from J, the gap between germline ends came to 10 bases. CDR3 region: CASSPPRRADTQYF. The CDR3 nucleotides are TGTGCCAGCTCACCACCGAGGCGGGCGGATACGCAGTATTTT.

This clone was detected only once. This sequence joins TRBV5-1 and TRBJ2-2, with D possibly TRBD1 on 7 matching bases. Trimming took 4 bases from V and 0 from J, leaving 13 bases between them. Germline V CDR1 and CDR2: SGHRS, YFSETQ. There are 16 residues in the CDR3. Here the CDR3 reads CASSAQGGPNTGELFF. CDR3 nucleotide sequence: TGCGCCAGCAGCGCCCAGGGGGGTCCGAACACCGGGGAGCTGTTTTTT.

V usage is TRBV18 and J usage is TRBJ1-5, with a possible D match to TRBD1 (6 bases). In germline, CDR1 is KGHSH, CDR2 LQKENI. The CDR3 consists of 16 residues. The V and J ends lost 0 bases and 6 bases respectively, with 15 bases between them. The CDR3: CASSPPGGRSVQPQHF. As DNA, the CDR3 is TGTGCCAGCTCACCACCCGGGGGGCGGTCGGTTCAGCCCCAGCATTTT.

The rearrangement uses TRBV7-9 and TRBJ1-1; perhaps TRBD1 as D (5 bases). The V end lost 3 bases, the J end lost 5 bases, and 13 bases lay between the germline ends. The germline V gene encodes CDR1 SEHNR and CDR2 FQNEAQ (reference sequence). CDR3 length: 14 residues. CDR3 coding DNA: TGTGCCAGCAGCTTCGGGGGGTTTCGGACTGAAGCTTTCTTT. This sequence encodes CASSFGGFRTEAFF.

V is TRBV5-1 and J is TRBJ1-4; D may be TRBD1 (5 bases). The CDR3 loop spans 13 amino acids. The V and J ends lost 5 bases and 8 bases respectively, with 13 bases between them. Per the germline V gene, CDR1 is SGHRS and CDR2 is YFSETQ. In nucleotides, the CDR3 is TGCGCCAGCAGGACAGATTTAGACGAAAAACTGTTTTTT. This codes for CASRTDLDEKLFF.

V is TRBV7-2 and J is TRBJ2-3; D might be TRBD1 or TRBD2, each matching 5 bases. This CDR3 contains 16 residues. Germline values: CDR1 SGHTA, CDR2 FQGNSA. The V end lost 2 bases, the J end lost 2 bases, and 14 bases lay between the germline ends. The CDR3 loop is CASSLSGTLDTDTQYF. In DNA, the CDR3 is TGTGCCAGCAGCTTATCGGGGACCCTTGACACAGATACGCAGTATTTT.

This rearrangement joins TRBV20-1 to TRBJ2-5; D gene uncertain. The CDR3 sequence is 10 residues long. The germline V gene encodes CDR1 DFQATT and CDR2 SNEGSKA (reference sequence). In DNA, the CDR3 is TGCGGCGGATGGAGAGAGACCCAGTACTTC. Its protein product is CGGWRETQYF.

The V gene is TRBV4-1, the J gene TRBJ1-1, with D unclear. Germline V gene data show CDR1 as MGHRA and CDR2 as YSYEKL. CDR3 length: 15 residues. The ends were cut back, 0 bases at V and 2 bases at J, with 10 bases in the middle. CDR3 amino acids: CASSQERSLNTEAFF. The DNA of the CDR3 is TGCGCCAGCAGCCAAGAGAGGTCTCTAAACACTGAAGCTTTCTTT.